This T cell receptor (beta chain) derives from a study of PD-L1 blockade in urothelial cancer. Turning to the study itself: The number of prior chemotherapy regimens per patient was 0 to 3. Treatment start was followed by blood analysis at 3 weeks (second dose) and again at 6 weeks.

Each PCR had synthetic TCR analog templates added to it as a spike-in. Method: immunoSEQ multiplex PCR; TCRdb's copy keeps in-frame clones and lacks some. The sample carries some 77,000 clones, about 85% recorded once. With V trimmed by 4 bases and J by 2 bases, 6 bases remained unmatched. CDR3 length: 15 amino acids. CDR1 and CDR2 from the germline V gene are SGHRS and YFSETQ. The V and J genes are TRBV5-1 and TRBJ2-1, with TRBD1 matching over 7 bases. Sequenced here: PBMCs, sampled around atezolizumab (anti-PD-L1) treatment. This TCR derives from a woman between 65 and 79 years old with urothelial cancer. CDR3 region: CASSLGQRPYNEQFF. The CDR3 region has the DNA TGCGCCAGCAGCCTGGGACAGAGACCCTACAATGAGCAGTTCTTC.